A selection of T cell receptor beta chains follows, all from one sample in a study of blood T cell repertoires in COVID-19. The assay was immunoSEQ multiplex PCR, and TCRdb's table has in-frame clones only and misses some. The sample holds 250,000 or so clones, about nine tenths seen once. Sequencing used peripheral blood. The origin of the receptors is a woman in her fifties or sixties with acute or convalescent COVID-19. The CDR3 runs from the conserved cysteine through the conserved F or W. A D gene is named only where the DNA matches it firmly. Size is omitted from some rows. Given values are once, few, many or a class for expanded clones.

TRBV19,-,TRBD2,TRBJ2-1,CASTHGGELGNEQFF,TGTGCCAGTACCCATGGGGGGGAGCTGGGCAATGAGCAGTTCTTC
TRBV4-3,-,-,TRBJ1-3,CASSQAYGGTGNTIYF,TGCGCCAGCAGCCAAGCTTATGGGGGGACTGGAAACACCATATATTTT
TRBV19,-,TRBD1,TRBJ2-5,CASSETGGQKTQYF,TGTGCCAGTAGTGAGACAGGGGGCCAGAAGACCCAGTACTTC
TRBV6-2/TRBV6-3,-,TRBD1,TRBJ1-4,CASSPRQGLQEKLFF,TGTGCCAGCAGCCCTCGACAGGGGCTACAGGAAAAACTGTTTTTT
TRBV6-5,once,TRBD2,TRBJ2-1,CASSYGASGLNEQFF,TGTGCCAGCAGTTACGGGGCTAGCGGGTTGAATGAGCAGTTCTTC
TRBV5-1,-,TRBD1,TRBJ1-5,CASSLGTGAKNQPQHF,TGCGCCAGCAGCTTAGGGACAGGGGCCAAAAATCAGCCCCAGCATTTT
TRBV6-5,-,-,TRBJ1-2,CASSPQGSTNYGYTF,TGTGCCAGCAGCCCACAGGGATCTACTAACTATGGCTACACCTTC
TRBV28,-,TRBD2,TRBJ2-1,CASSRTSGRANEQFF,TGTGCCAGCAGCAGGACTAGCGGGAGGGCAAATGAGCAGTTCTTC
TRBV10-1,-,TRBD1,TRBJ2-7,CASSAAGGPYEQYF,TGCGCCAGCAGTGCGGCAGGGGGTCCCTACGAGCAGTACTTC
TRBV9,once,-,TRBJ2-2,CASSVGLDTGELFF,TGTGCCAGCAGCGTGGGGCTGGACACCGGGGAGCTGTTTTTT
TRBV15,-,-,TRBJ2-6,CATSSPLIIGANVLTF,TGTGCCACCAGCAGCCCCCTAATAATCGGGGCCAACGTCCTGACTTTC
TRBV14,-,TRBD1,TRBJ2-2,CASSHFTGVLPGELFF,TGTGCCAGCAGCCACTTTACAGGGGTCCTCCCCGGGGAGCTGTTTTTT
TRBV3-1/TRBV3-2,-,TRBD2,TRBJ2-1,CASSQVAGVNNEQFF,TGTGCCAGCAGCCAAGTGGCGGGGGTTAACAATGAGCAGTTCTTC
TRBV4-2,-,-,TRBJ1-6,CASSQALNNSPLHF,TGTGCCAGCAGCCAAGCGCTAAATAATTCACCCCTCCACTTT
TRBV7-8,-,TRBD1,TRBJ1-1,CASSLEGQGGTEAFF,TGTGCCAGCAGCTTAGAGGGACAGGGTGGCACTGAAGCTTTCTTT
TRBV10-3,-,TRBD1,TRBJ1-4,CAIRQGQSNEKLFF,TGTGCCATCAGACAGGGACAGAGTAATGAAAAACTGTTTTTT
TRBV18,-,-,TRBJ2-1,CASSRQPVSGLLNNEQFF,TGTGCCAGCTCCCGACAACCCGTGAGTGGGCTTTTGAACAATGAGCAGTTCTTC
TRBV15,-,TRBD1,TRBJ2-7,CATSREGAGTGSSEQYF,TGTGCCACCAGCAGAGAAGGAGCCGGGACAGGGTCTAGCGAGCAGTACTTC
TRBV18,-,-,TRBJ1-1,CASSPQGDTEAFF,TGTGCCAGCTCACCACAAGGAGACACTGAAGCTTTCTTT
TRBV12-5,-,-,TRBJ1-1,CASGLVLGTGDTEAFF,TGTGCTAGTGGTTTGGTACTCGGTACCGGGGACACTGAAGCTTTCTTT
TRBV14,-,-,TRBJ1-2,CASSQDPRMVRGYTF,TGTGCCAGCAGCCAAGATCCCAGGATGGTGCGTGGCTACACCTTC
TRBV5-1,-,-,TRBJ1-2,CASSWGESYGYTF,TGCGCCAGCAGCTGGGGGGAATCCTATGGCTACACCTTC
TRBV5-1,-,-,TRBJ2-7,CASSLVGGSYEQYF,TGCGCCAGCAGCTTGGTGGGGGGTAGCTACGAGCAGTACTTC
TRBV14,-,TRBD1,TRBJ1-6,CASSTTLGQGSSPLHF,TGTGCCAGCAGCACAACACTGGGACAGGGTTCTTCACCCCTCCACTTT
TRBV3-1/TRBV3-2,-,-,TRBJ1-2,CASSPRVGLNYGYTF,TGTGCCAGCAGCCCCCGCGTGGGCCTTAACTATGGCTACACCTTC
TRBV20-1,once,-,TRBJ2-1,CSASPGRSYNEQFF,TGCAGTGCTAGTCCCGGGAGATCCTACAATGAGCAGTTCTTC
TRBV28,-,TRBD1,TRBJ1-2,CASSLGPGQGMYGYTF,TGTGCCAGCAGTCTCGGACCCGGACAGGGGATGTATGGCTACACCTTC
TRBV12-3/TRBV12-4,-,TRBD1,TRBJ2-5,CASSLGTGVTQYF,TGTGCCAGCAGTTTAGGGACAGGTGTGACCCAGTACTTC
TRBV30,few,TRBD1,TRBJ1-2,CAWTTNSGGAYGYTF,TGTGCCTGGACCACAAATTCAGGGGGCGCCTATGGCTACACCTTC
TRBV19,-,-,TRBJ1-5,CASSLQGGWQPQHF,TGTGCCAGTAGCTTACAGGGCGGATGGCAGCCCCAGCATTTT
TRBV18,-,-,TRBJ1-6,CASSRFDTHYNSPLHF,TGTGCCAGCTCACGGTTTGACACCCACTATAATTCACCCCTCCACTTT
TRBV18,-,TRBD1,TRBJ1-1,CASSRDSGNLNTEAFF,TGTGCCAGCTCGCGGGACAGCGGAAACCTGAACACTGAAGCTTTCTTT
TRBV19,once,-,TRBJ1-6,CASSISRYNSPLHF,TGTGCCAGTAGTATATCCAGATATAATTCACCCCTCCACTTT
TRBV6-5,-,-,TRBJ2-5,CASIRTRGETQYF,TGTGCCAGCATTCGGACTCGCGGGGAGACCCAGTACTTC
TRBV10-3,-,TRBD1,TRBJ1-6,CAIRGDRGRNSPLHF,TGTGCCATCAGGGGGGACAGGGGGCGCAATTCACCCCTCCACTTT
TRBV9,-,TRBD1,TRBJ1-6,CASSVKGAENNSPLHF,TGTGCCAGCAGCGTAAAGGGGGCCGAAAATAATTCACCCCTCCACTTT
TRBV13,few,-,TRBJ1-4,CASSSRWGGREKLFF,TGTGCCAGCAGCTCCCGATGGGGGGGGCGTGAAAAACTGTTTTTT
TRBV9,-,TRBD2,TRBJ2-3,CASSVGLSTGLAVHTDTQYF,TGTGCCAGCAGCGTAGGGCTCTCGACCGGACTAGCGGTCCACACAGATACGCAGTATTTT
TRBV9,-,TRBD1,TRBJ2-7,CASSVGTGTSYEQYF,TGTGCCAGCAGCGTAGGGACAGGGACCTCCTACGAGCAGTACTTC
TRBV5-1,-,-,TRBJ2-3,CASSLSAITSTDTQYF,TGCGCCAGCAGCTTGAGCGCAATTACTAGCACAGATACGCAGTATTTT
TRBV18,few,-,TRBJ1-3,CASSPDIPQVGNTIYF,TGTGCCAGCTCACCAGATATACCCCAGGTTGGAAACACCATATATTTT
TRBV11-2,-,TRBD2,TRBJ2-3,CASSSLAGGALDTQYF,TGTGCCAGCAGCTCTCTAGCGGGGGGGGCCTTGGATACGCAGTATTTT
TRBV7-9,-,-,TRBJ2-3,CASSVTGDPWVRTDTQYF,TGTGCCAGCAGCGTGACAGGTGATCCTTGGGTACGCACAGATACGCAGTATTTT
TRBV7-6,-,TRBD1,TRBJ1-3,CASSSSGQGRANTIYF,TGTGCCAGCAGCTCATCGGGACAGGGGAGGGCAAACACCATATATTTT
TRBV28,-,TRBD2,TRBJ2-2,CASSLGGLKGELFF,TGTGCCAGCAGTTTAGGGGGACTAAAAGGGGAGCTGTTTTTT
TRBV5-1,-,-,TRBJ2-1,CASSLGRRDNEQFF,TGCGCCAGCAGCTTGGGCCGCCGAGACAATGAGCAGTTCTTC
TRBV30,once,TRBD1,TRBJ1-6,CACLGQVNSPLHF,TGTGCCTGTCTGGGACAGGTAAATTCACCCCTCCACTTT
TRBV7-2,-,-,TRBJ2-2,CASSLSQRGANGELFF,TGTGCCAGCAGCTTATCCCAGCGAGGAGCCAACGGGGAGCTGTTTTTT
TRBV28,once,-,TRBJ1-5,CASSLFHGLSNQPQHF,TGTGCCAGCAGTTTATTTCACGGGTTAAGCAATCAGCCCCAGCATTTT
TRBV6-5,-,-,TRBJ1-5,CASSRTNGNQPQHF,TGTGCCAGCAGTCGGACAAACGGCAATCAGCCCCAGCATTTT